This T cell receptor beta chain was retrieved from a study of T cell responses to AZD1222 COVID-19 vaccine. Assay used: immunoSEQ multiplex PCR; TCRdb lists only in-frame clones, some missing. The table records about 210,000 clones, roughly 94% of them present only once. V was trimmed by 1 base and J by 0 bases, leaving 7 bases between them. CDR1 and CDR2 from the germline V gene are SGHNT and YENEEA. The CDR3 contains 16 residues. Study conclusions and caveats: Seropositivity was recorded at baseline in only six AZD1222 recipients. Without day 14 samples, only post-peak T cell repertoires were studied. Targeting of unmutated variant regions was reportedly seen in nearly half of spike-specific TCRs. Vaccine-associated CD4 TCRs ranged over spike, dominating at 160-218 and 743-854.

With regard to this clone: Its antigen is as yet unknown.

Source: peripheral blood, taken 28 days after the second dose of the MenACWY control vaccine. The TCR comes from an adult who received the MenACWY meningococcal vaccine as a control. This chain joins TRBV11-3 and TRBJ2-6; possible D gene TRBD1, 5 bases. The CDR3 nucleotides are TGTGCCAGCAGCTTAGGGGGCACCTCTGGGGCCAACGTCCTGACTTTC. This translates into CASSLGGTSGANVLTF. Looking up the rest from reference TRBV11-3 and TRBJ2-6 gives the full variable domain: EAGVVQSPRYKIIEKKQPVAFWCNPISGHNTLYWYLQNLGQGPELLIRYENEEAVDDSQLPKDRFSAERLKGVDSTLKIQPAELGDSAVYLCASSLGGTSGANVLTFGAGSRLTVL.